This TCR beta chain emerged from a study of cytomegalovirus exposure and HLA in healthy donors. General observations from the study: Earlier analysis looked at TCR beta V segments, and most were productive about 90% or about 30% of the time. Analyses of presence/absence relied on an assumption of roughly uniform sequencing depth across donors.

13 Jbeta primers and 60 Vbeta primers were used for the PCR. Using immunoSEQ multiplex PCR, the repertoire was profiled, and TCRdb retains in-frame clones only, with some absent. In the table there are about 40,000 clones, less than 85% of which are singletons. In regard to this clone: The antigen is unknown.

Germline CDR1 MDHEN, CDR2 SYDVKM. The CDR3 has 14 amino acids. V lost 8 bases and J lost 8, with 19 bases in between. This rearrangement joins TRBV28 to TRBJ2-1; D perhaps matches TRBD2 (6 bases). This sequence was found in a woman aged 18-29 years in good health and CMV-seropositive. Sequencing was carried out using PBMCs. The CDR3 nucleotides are TGTGCCAGCGTAGGTGGGGGGACGGTCGATGAGCAGTTCTTC. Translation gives CASVGGGTVDEQFF.